This TCR beta chain was sequenced in a study of T-cell memory formation after mild COVID-19. Study in general: The two donors had largely donor-specific TCR clusters.

The trim removed 3 bases at V and 8 bases at J, leaving 5 bases unmatched. The CDR3 runs to 13 residues. In germline, CDR1 is SGHRS, CDR2 YFSETQ. A word on this clonotype: The antigen is not known.

TCRdb re-analysed the 5' RACE reads in MiXCR, keeping a single row per CDR3 protein. The sample yields some 600,000 distinct CDR3 sequences, around a sixth seen once. Study observations and caveats: Contracting CD8+ clones were enriched in EMRA, CD4+ mainly in CM and EM. Day 37-peaking second-wave clones had unconfirmed SARS-CoV-2 specificity. Some clones that responded were present in memory (sampled pre-infection), which suggests cross-reactive memory joined.

The chain carries TRBV5-1 and TRBJ2-1, with TRBD1 identical over 7 bases. This receptor was taken from an adult woman who had mild COVID-19 (a few samples of this study predate the infection). Cell type and time point are not known. The sample consisted of PBMCs or a T cell subset sorted from them (not recorded which). The CDR3 region is CASSSQTGYEQFF. In nucleotides, the CDR3 is TGCGCCAGCAGCTCACAGACAGGGTATGAGCAGTTCTTC.